Detailed here is one T cell receptor beta chain. The antigen this receptor binds is unknown. Base qualities are not recorded, but no much larger clone differs from it by a single base. From the cysteine through the phenylalanine, the CDR3 covers 13 amino acids. Only CDR3 DNA remains: 39 bases, in frame from the first base. According to the germline V gene (reference sequence), CDR1 reads LGHDT and CDR2 reads YNNKEL. Trimming takes 6 bases from V and 4 bases from J, and the germline ends sit 11 bases apart. This sample is part of a study of T-cell reconstitution after alpha-beta-depleted transplantation in children (dated by TCRdb to about 2016). As for the study more broadly: T-cell immune reconstitution after TCRalphabeta/CD19-depleted allogeneic hematopoietic cell transplantation in children was quantitatively tracked in the study by means of TCR repertoire profiling.

Library preparation was by PCR. Sequencing used an Illumina HiSeq 2500. To normalize quantification of the TCRbeta repertoire, the TCR libraries were built with molecular barcoding that relied on unique molecular identifiers. TCRdb itself trimmed the public reads at Q25 with fastp, ran MiXCR and retained productive beta chains. Each entry merges the rows of one CDR3 protein and shows their most common DNA and genes. The sample table holds over 400,000 distinct CDR3 sequences, of which approximately 13% were seen once. The top ten clones comprise 4.5% to 6% of the sample. The receptor comes from a human donor who donated a stem cell graft to a child with combined immunodeficiency. This specimen was PBMCs from the stem cell graft donor, taken from the stem cell graft. The sequence joins TRBV3-1 to TRBJ2-3; tentative D gene TRBD1, with 6 bases matching. The sequence in DNA is TGTGCCAGCAGAGTGGCAGGGGCAGATACGCAGTATTTT. This is translated as CASRVAGADTQYF.